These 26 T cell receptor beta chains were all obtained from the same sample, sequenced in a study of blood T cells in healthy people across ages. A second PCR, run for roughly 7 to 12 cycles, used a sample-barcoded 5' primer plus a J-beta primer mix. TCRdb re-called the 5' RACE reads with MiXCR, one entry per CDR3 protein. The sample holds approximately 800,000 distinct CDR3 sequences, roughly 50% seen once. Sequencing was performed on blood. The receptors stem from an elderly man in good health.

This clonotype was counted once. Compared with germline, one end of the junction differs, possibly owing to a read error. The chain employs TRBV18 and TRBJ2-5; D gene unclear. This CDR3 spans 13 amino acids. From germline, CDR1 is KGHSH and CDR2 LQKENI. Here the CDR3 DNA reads TGTGCCAGCTCATCGAAACACCAAGGGACCCAGTACTTC. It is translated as CASSSKHQGTQYF.

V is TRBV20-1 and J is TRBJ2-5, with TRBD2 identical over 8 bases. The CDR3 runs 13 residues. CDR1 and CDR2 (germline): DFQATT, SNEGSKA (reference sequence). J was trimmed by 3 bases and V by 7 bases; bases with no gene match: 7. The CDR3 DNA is TGCAGTGGGGGGGATAGCGGGAAAGAGACCCAGTACTTC. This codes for CSGGDSGKETQYF.

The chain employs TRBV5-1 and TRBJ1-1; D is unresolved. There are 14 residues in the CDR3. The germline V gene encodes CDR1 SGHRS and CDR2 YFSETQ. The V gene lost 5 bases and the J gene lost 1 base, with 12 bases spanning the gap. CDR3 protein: CASREWSGNTEAFF. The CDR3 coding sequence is TGCGCCAGCAGGGAGTGGTCCGGGAACACTGAAGCTTTCTTT.

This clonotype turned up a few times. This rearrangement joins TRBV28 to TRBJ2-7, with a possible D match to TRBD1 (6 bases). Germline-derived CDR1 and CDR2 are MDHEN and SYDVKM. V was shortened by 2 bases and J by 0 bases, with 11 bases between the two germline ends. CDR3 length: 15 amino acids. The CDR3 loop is CASSLLRGSSYEQYF. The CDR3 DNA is TGTGCCAGCAGTTTACTAAGGGGGAGCTCCTACGAGCAGTACTTC.

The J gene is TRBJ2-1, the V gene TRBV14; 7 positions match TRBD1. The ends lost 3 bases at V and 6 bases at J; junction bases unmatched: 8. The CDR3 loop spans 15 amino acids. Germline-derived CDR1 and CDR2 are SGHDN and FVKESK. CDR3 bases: TGTGCCAGCAGCCAGACAGCCGGGACAGCCAATGAGCAGTTCTTC. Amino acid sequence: CASSQTAGTANEQFF.

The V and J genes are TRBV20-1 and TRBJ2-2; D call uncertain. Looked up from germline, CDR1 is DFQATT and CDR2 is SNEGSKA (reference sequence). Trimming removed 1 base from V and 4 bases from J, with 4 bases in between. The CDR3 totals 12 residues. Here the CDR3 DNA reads TGCAGTGCTAGAGTAGCCACCGGGGAGCTGTTTTTT. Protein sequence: CSARVATGELFF.

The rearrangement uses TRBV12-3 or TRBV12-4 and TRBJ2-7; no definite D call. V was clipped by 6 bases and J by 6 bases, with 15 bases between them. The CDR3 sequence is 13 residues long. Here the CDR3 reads CASSNLGLSEQYF. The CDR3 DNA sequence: TGTGCCAGCAGCAACCTAGGGTTGAGCGAGCAGTACTTC.

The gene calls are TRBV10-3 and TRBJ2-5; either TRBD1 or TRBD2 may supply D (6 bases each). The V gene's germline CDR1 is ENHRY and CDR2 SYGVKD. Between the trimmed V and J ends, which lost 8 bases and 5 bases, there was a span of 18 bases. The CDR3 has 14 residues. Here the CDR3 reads CAIRQGRHEETQYF. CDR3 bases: TGTGCCATCCGCCAGGGGAGGCACGAGGAGACCCAGTACTTC.

CDR3 protein: CASSFSRQTFEYEQYF. The CDR3 DNA is TGTGCCAGCAGCTTCTCTAGGCAGACCTTTGAATACGAGCAGTACTTC. This sequence joins TRBV7-9 and TRBJ2-7; D gene uncertain. CDR3 length: 16 amino acids. Germline V gene lookup returns CDR1 SEHNR and CDR2 FQNEAQ (reference sequence). V lost 3 bases and J 4 bases, leaving 19 bases between the germline ends.

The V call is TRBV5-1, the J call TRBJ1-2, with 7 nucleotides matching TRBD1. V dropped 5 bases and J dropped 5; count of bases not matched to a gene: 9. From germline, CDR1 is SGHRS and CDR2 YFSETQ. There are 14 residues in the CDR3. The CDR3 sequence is CASRDPGQSYGYTF. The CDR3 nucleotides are TGCGCCAGCAGGGATCCGGGACAGTCTTATGGCTACACCTTC.

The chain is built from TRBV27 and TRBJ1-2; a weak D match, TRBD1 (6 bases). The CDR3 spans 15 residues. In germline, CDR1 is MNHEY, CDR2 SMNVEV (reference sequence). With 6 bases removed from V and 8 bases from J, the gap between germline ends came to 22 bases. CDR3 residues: CASSPGIYRVGGYTF. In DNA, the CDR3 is TGTGCCAGCAGCCCTGGGATCTACAGGGTTGGGGGCTACACCTTC.

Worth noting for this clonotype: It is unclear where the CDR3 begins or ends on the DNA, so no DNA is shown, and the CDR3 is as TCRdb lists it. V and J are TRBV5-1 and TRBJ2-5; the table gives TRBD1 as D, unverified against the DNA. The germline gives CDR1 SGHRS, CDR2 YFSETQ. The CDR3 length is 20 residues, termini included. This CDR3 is CASRQGEGFEQYFGAGTQYF.

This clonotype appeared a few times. The CDR3 region has the DNA TGCAGTGCGACACCCTTAGCGGGAGAATTACACAGATACGCGTATTTT. Translated, it gives CSATPLAGELHRYAYF. The chain couples TRBV20-1 to TRBJ2-3; 9 nucleotides agree with TRBD2. There are 16 residues in the CDR3. The ends lost 6 bases at V and 14 bases at J; junction bases unmatched: 24. Per germline, CDR1 DFQATT and CDR2 SNEGSKA (reference sequence).

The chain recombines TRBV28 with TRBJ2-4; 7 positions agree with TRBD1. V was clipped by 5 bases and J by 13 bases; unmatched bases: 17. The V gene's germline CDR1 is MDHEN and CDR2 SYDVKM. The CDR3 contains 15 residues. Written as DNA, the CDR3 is TGTGCCAGCAGTGATTGGGACAGTAGCTCCTACGGGCAGTACTTC. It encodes CASSDWDSSSYGQYF.

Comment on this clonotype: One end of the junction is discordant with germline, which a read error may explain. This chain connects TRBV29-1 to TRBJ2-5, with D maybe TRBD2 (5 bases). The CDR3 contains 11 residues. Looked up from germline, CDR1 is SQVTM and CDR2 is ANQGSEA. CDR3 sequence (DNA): TGCAGCGTTCGGATGGGAGAGGCCCAGTACTTC. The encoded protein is CSVRMGEAQYF.

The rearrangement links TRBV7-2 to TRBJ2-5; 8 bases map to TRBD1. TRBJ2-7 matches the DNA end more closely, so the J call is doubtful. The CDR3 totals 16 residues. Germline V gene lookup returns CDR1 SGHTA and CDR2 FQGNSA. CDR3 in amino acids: CTSSSIFRDRSYEQYF. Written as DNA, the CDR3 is TGTACCAGCAGCTCGATCTTCCGGGACAGGTCCTACGAGCAGTACTTC.

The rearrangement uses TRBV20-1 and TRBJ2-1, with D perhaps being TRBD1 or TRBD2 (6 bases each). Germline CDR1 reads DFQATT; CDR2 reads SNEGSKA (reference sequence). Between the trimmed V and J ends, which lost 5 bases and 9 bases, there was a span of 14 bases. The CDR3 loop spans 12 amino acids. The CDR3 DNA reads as TGCAGTGCTGCCGAGGGGGGTAGTGAGCAGTTCTTC. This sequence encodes CSAAEGGSEQFF.

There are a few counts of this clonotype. CDR3 bases: TGCGCCAGCAGCCCACTGGCGGTCACCTACGAGCAGTACTTC. Amino acid sequence: CASSPLAVTYEQYF. V is TRBV5-1 and J is TRBJ2-7; no clear D gene. The CDR3 runs 14 residues. Germline V gives CDR1 SGHRS, CDR2 YFSETQ. With 4 bases removed from V and 2 bases from J, the gap between germline ends came to 13 bases.

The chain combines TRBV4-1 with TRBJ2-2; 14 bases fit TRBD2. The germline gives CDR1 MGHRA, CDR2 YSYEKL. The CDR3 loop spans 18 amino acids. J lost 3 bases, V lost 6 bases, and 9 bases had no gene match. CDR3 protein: CASSQGTSGSRDTGELFF. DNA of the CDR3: TGCGCCAGCAGTCAGGGGACTAGCGGGAGTAGGGACACCGGGGAGCTGTTTTTT.

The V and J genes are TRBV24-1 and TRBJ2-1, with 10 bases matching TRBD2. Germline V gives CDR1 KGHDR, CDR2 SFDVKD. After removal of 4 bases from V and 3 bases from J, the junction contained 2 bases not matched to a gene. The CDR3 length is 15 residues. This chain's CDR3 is CATSDSSGSYNEQFF. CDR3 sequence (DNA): TGTGCCACCAGTGACTCTAGCGGGAGCTACAATGAGCAGTTCTTC.

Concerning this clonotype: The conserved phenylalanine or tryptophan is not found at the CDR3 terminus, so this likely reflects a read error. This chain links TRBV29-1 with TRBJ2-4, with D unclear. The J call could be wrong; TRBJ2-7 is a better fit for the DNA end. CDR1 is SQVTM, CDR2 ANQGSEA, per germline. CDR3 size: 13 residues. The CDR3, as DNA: TGCAGCGTTGGTTGGGGATCCTTCTACGAGCAGTACTCC. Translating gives CSVGWGSFYEQYS.

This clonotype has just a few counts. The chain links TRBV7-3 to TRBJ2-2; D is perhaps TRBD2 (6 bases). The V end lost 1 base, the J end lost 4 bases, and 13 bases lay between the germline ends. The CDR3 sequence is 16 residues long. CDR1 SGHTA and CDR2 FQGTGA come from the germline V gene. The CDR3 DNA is TGTGCCAGCAGCTTAAATCGGGCGGGGATCACCGGGGAGCTGTTTTTT. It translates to CASSLNRAGITGELFF.

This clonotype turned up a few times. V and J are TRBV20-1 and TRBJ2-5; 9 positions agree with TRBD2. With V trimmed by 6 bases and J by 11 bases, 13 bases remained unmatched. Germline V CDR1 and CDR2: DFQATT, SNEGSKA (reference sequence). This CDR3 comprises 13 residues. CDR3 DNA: TGCAGTGCAACTGAGCGGGGGGTTGAGTTGCAGTACTTC. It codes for CSATERGVELQYF.

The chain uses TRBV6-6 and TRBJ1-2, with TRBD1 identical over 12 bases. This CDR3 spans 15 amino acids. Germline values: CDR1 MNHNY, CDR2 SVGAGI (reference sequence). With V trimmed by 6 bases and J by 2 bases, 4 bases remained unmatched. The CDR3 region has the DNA TGTGCCAGCAGGTCCGGGACAGGGGGCAACTATGGCTACACCTTC. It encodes CASRSGTGGNYGYTF.

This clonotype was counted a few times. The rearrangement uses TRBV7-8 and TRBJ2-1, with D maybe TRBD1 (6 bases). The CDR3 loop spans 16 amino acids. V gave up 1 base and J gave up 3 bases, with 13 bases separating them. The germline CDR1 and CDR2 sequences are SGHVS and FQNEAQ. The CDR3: CASSLVPGVGYNEQFF. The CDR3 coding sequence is TGTGCCAGCAGCTTAGTACCAGGGGTAGGCTACAATGAGCAGTTCTTC.

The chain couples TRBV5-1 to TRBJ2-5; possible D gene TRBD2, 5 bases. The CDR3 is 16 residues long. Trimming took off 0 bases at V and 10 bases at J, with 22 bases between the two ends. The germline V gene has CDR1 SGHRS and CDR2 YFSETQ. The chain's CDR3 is CASSLARASPNGVQYF. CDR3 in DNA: TGCGCCAGCAGCTTGGCGAGGGCATCCCCCAACGGGGTCCAGTACTTC.